This T cell receptor (beta chain) is drawn from a study of tumor-infiltrating lymphocytes in localized non-small cell lung cancer. Study-wide background: Each patient gave resected tumor and non-adjacent uninvolved lung tissue.

Whole-study findings and limits: Different pieces of the same tissue went to different assays, confounding technical variation with intratumor heterogeneity. TCRbeta sequencing showed higher T cell infiltration in tumors than uninvolved lung. Only some patients had TCR sequencing, depending on available tissue.

Sequenced by immunoSEQ multiplex PCR; TCRdb stores in-frame clones only, minus some. The data show around 9,600 clones, 78% seen once. By share, this clone counts as medium-sized. Its antigen remains unknown. The sequence came from a human donor with non-small cell lung cancer. Specimen: lung tumor tissue.

CDR3 DNA sequence: TGTGCCAGCAGCCACCGGGGACAGGGAACCAAAAACATTCAGTACTTC. Translating gives CASSHRGQGTKNIQYF. V and J are TRBV28 and TRBJ2-4; 9 bases fit TRBD1. V lost 6 bases, J lost 2 bases, and 8 bases stayed unmatched. CDR3 length equals 16 residues. Germline V gene lookup returns CDR1 MDHEN and CDR2 SYDVKM.